This T cell receptor beta chain is from a study of long-term antiretroviral therapy in people with HIV. Germline V lookup: CDR1 MNHNS, CDR2 SASEGT. The CDR3 consists of 16 residues. V shed 4 bases and J 6 bases; nucleotides not matched to a gene: 6. At the survey level, the v3.0 immunoSEQ assay was run. Here immunoSEQ multiplex PCR was the method, and the copy in TCRdb shows in-frame clones only, minus some. The sample lists more than 25,000 clones; around three quarters were seen once. The specimen comprised unsorted PBMCs, sampled 2.1 years after starting antiretroviral therapy. The chain carries TRBV6-1 and TRBJ2-3, with TRBD2 matching over 14 bases. The source of this sequence is a man aged 25 to 40 with HIV. DNA of the CDR3: TGTGCCAGCAGTGCCGTGACTAGCGGGGGGGCCGATACGCAGTATTTT. Its protein product is CASSAVTSGGADTQYF.